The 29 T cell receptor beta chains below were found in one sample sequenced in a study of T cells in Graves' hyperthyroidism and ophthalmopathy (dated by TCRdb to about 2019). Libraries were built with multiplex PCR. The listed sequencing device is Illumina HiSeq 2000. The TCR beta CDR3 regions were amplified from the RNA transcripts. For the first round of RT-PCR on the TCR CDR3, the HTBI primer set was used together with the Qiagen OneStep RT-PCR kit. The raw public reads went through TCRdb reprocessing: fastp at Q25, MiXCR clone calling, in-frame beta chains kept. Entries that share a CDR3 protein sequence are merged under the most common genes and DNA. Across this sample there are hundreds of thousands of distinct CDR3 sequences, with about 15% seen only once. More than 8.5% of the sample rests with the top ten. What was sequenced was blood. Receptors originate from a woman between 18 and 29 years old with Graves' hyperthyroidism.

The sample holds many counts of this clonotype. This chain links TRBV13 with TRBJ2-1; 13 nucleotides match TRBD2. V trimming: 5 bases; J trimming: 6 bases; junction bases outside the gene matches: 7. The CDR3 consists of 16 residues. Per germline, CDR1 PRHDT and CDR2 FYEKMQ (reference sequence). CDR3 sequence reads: CASSGGLAGPSNEQFF. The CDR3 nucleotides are TGTGCCAGCAGCGGGGGACTAGCGGGACCCAGCAATGAGCAGTTCTTC.

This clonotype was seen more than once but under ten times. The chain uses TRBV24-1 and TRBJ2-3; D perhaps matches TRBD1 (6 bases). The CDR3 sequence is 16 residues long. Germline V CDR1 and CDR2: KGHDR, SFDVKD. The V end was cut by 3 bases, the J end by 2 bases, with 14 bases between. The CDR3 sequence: CATSDPGGGHTDTQYF. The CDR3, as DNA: TGTGCCACCAGTGATCCGGGTGGGGGCCACACAGATACGCAGTATTTT.

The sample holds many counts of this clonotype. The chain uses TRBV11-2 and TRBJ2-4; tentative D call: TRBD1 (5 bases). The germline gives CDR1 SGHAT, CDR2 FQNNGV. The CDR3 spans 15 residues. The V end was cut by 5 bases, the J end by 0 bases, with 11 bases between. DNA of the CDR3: TGTGCCAGCAGCCCATTAGACAGAGCCAAAAACATTCAGTACTTC. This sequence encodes CASSPLDRAKNIQYF.

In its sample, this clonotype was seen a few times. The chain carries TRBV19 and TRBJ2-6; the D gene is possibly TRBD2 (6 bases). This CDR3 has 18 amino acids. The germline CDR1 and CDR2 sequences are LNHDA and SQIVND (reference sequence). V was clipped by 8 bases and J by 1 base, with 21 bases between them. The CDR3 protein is CASGGWEVSHSGANVLTF. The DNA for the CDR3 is TGTGCCAGTGGAGGTTGGGAGGTTTCCCATTCTGGGGCCAACGTCCTGACTTTC.

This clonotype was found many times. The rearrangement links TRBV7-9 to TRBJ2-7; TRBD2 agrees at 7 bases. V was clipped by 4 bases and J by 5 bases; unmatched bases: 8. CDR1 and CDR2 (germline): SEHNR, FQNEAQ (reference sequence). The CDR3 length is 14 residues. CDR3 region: CASSWTSGLDEQYF. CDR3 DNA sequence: TGTGCCAGCAGCTGGACTAGTGGTCTCGACGAGCAGTACTTC.

The CDR3 bases are TGTGCCACCTCGCAAGCAGATACGCAGTATTTT. Translated: CATSQADTQYF. V usage is TRBV19 and J usage is TRBJ2-3; D is ambiguous. Germline CDR1 and CDR2: LNHDA and SQIVND (reference sequence). With 10 bases removed from V and 4 bases from J, the gap between germline ends came to 9 bases. This CDR3 is built from 11 residues.

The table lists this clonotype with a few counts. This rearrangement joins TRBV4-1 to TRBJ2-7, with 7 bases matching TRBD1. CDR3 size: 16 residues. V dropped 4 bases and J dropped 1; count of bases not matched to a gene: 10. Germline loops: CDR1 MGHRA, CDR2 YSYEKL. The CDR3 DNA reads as TGCGCCAGCAGCCTCATTCCGGGACAGCTTTCCTACGAGCAGTACTTC. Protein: CASSLIPGQLSYEQYF.

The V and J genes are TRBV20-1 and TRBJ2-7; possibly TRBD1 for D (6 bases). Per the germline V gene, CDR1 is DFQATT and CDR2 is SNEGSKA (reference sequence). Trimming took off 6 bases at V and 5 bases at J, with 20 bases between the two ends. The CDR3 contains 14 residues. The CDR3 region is CSASTGPYSDEQYF. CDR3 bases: TGCAGTGCCTCCACAGGGCCCTACTCGGACGAGCAGTACTTC.

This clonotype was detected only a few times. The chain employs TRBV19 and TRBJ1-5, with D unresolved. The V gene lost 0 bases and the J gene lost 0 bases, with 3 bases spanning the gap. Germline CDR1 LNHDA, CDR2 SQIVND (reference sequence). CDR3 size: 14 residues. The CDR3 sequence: CASSIEGSNQPQHF. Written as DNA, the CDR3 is TGTGCCAGTAGTATAGAGGGTAGCAATCAGCCCCAGCATTTT.

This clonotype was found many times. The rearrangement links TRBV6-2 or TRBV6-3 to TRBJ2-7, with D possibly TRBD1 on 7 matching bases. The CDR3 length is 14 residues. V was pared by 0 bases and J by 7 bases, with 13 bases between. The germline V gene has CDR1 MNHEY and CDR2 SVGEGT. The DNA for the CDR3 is TGTGCCAGCAGTTACTCGAAGGGGGCGGGAGAGCAGTACTTC. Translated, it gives CASSYSKGAGEQYF.

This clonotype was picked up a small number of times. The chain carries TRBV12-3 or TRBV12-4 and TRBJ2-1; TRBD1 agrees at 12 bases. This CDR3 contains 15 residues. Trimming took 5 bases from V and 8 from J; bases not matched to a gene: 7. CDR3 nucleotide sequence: TGTGCCAGCAGTCCTACCGGGACAGGGGGCTATGAGCAGTTCTTC. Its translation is CASSPTGTGGYEQFF.

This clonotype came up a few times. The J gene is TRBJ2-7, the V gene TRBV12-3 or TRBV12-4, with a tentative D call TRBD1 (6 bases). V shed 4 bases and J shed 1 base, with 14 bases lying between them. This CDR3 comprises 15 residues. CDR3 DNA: TGTGCCAGCAGTTGGATGGACAGCGAGTCCTACGAGCAGTACTTC. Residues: CASSWMDSESYEQYF.

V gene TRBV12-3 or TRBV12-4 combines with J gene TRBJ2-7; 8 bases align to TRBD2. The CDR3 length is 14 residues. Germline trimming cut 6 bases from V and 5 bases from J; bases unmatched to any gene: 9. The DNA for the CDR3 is TGTGCCAGCAGGGAAAGCGGGAGTCTCCACGAGCAGTACTTC. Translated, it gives CASRESGSLHEQYF.

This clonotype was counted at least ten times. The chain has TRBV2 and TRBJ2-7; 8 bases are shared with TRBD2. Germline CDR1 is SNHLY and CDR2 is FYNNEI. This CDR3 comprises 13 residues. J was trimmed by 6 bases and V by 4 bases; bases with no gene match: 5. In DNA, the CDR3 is TGTGCCAGCAGTGGAGCGGGAGCCAGCGAGCAGTACTTC. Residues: CASSGAGASEQYF.

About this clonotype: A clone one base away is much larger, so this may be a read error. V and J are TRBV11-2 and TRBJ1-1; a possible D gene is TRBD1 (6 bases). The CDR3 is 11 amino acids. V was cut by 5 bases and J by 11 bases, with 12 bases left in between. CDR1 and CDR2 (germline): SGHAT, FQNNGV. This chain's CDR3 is CASSEGTRAFF. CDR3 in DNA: TGTGCCAGCAGCGAGGGGACACGGGCTTTCTTT.

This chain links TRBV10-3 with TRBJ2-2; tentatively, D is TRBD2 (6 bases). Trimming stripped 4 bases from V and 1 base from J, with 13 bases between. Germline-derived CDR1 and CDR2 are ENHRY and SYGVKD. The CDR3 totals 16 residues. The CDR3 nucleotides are TGTGCCATCAGTGGAAGCGGCGGGATGAACACCGGGGAGCTGTTTTTT. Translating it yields CAISGSGGMNTGELFF.

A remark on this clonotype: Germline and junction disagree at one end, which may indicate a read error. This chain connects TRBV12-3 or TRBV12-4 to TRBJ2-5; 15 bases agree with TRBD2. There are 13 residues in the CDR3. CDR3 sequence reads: CASSLGLAGGRNF. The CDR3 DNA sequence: TGTGCCAGCAGCCTGGGACTAGCGGGAGGTCGAAACTTC.

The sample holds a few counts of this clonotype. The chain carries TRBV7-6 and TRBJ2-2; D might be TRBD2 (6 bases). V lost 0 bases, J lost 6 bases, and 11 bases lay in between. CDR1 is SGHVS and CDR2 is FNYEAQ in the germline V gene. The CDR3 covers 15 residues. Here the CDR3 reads CASSLADGSAGELFF. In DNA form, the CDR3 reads TGTGCCAGCAGCTTAGCGGACGGGAGTGCCGGGGAGCTGTTTTTT.

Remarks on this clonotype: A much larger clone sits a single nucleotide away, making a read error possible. The CDR3 DNA is TGCGCCAGCAGCCAACTAGACCTCAATGAGCAGTTCTTC. It specifies CASSQLDLNEQFF. J is TRBJ2-1 and V is TRBV4-1; D ambiguous. The V end lost 2 bases, the J end lost 6 bases, and 8 bases lay between the germline ends. This CDR3 spans 13 amino acids. Germline V lookup: CDR1 MGHRA, CDR2 YSYEKL.

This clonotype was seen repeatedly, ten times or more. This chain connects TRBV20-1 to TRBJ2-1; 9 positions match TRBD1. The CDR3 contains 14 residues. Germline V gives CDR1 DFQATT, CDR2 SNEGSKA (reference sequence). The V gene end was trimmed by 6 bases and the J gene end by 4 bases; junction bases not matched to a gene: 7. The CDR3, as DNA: TGCAGTGCCCGGGACAGGGTGTCTTACAATGAGCAGTTCTTC. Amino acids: CSARDRVSYNEQFF.

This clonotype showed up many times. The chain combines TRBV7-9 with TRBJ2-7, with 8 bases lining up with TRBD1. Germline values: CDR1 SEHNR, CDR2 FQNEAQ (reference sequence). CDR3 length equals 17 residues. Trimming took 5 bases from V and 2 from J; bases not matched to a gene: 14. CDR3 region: CASSPLRRQGTTYEQYF. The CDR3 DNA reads TGTGCCAGCAGCCCACTCCGTCGACAGGGGACGACCTACGAGCAGTACTTC.

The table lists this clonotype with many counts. The CDR3, as DNA: TGTGCCTGGAGTAGCGGCCAGGGAGTATCCTACGAGCAGTACTTC. It is translated as CAWSSGQGVSYEQYF. This chain connects TRBV30 to TRBJ2-7; D is possibly TRBD1 or TRBD2 (5 bases each). This CDR3 has 15 amino acids. Trimming cost V 2 bases and J 1 base, with 15 bases left between them. Germline loops: CDR1 GTSNPN, CDR2 SVGIG (reference sequence).

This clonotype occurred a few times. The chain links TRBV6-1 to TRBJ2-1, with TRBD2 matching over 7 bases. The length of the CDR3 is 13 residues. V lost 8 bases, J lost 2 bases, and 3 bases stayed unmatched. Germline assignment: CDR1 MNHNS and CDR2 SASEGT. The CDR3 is CASQRETYNEQFF. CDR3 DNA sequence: TGTGCCAGCCAGCGGGAAACCTACAATGAGCAGTTCTTC.

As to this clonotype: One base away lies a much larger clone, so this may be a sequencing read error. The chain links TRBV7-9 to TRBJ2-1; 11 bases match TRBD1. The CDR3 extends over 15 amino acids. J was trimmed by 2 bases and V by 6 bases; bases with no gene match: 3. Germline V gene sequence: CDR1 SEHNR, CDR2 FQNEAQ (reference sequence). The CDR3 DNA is TGTGCCAGCAGAGCGGGACAGGGGGCCTACAATGAGCAGTTCTTC. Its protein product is CASRAGQGAYNEQFF.

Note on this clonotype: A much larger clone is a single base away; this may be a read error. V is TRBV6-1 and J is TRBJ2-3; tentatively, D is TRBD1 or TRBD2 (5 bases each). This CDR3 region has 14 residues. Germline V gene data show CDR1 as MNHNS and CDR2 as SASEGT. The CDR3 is CVSTRDANTDTQYF. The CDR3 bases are TGTGTCAGCACCAGGGACGCGAACACAGATACGCAGTATTTT.

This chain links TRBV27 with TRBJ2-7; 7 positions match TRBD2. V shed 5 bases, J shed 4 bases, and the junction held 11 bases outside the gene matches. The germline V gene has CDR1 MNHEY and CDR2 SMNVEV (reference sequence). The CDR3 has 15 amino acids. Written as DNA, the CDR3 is TGTGCCAGCAGTCTCCAAGCGGGAAATGGATACGAGCAGTACTTC. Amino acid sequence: CASSLQAGNGYEQYF.

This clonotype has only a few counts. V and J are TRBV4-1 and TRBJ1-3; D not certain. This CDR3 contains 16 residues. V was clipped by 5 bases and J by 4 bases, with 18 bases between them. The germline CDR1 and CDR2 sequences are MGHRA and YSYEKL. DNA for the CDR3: TGCGCCAGCAGCGGAGGGAAACGTTCGGGAGGAAACACCATATATTTT. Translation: CASSGGKRSGGNTIYF.

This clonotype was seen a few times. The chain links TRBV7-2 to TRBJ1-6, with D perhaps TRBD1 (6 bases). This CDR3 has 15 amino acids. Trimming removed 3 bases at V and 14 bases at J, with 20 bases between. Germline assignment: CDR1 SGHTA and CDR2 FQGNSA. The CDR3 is CASSFQGGLSASLHF. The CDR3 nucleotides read TGTGCCAGCAGCTTCCAAGGGGGACTGTCGGCGTCCCTCCACTTT.

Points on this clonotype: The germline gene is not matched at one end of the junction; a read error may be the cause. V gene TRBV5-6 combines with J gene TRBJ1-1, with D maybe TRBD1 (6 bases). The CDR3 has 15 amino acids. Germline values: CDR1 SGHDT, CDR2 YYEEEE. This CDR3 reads CACSLAGHLNTEAFF. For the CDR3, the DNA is TGTGCCTGCAGCTTGGCGGGACACCTGAACACTGAAGCTTTCTTT.